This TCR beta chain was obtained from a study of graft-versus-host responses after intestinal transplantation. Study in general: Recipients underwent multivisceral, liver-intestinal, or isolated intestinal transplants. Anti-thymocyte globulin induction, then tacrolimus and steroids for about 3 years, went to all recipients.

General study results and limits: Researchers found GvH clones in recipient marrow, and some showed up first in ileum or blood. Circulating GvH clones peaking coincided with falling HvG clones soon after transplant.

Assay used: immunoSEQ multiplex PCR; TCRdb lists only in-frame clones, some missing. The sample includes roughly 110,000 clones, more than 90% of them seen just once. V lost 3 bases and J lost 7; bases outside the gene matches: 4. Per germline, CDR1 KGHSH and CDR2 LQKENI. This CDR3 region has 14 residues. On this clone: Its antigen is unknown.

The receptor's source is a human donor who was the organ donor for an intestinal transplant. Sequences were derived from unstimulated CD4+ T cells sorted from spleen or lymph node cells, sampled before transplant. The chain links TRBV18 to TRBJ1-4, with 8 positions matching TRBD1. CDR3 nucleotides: TGTGCCAGCTCACCCTCGGACAGGGTTGAAAAACTGTTTTTT. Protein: CASSPSDRVEKLFF.